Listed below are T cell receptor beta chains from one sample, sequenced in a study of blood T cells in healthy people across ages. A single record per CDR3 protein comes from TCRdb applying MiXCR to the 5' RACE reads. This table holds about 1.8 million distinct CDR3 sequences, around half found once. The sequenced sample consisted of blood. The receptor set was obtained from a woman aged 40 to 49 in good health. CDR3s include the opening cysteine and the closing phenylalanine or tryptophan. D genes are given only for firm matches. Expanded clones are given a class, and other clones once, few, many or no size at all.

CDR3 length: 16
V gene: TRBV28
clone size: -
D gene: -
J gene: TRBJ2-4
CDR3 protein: CASSLSGAAAKNIQYF
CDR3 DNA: TGTGCCAGCAGTTTATCGGGGGCGGCGGCCAAAAACATTCAGTACTTC

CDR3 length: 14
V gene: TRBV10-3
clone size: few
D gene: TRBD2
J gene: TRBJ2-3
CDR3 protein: CAISDPGLADTQYF
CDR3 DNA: TGTGCCATCAGTGATCCGGGACTAGCGGATACGCAGTATTTT

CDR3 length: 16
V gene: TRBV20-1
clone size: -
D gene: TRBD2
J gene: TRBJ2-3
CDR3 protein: CSARTVTGGSTDTQYF
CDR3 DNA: TGCAGTGCTAGGACGGTTACGGGGGGAAGCACAGATACGCAGTATTTT

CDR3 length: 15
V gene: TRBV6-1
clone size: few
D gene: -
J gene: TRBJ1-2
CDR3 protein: CATEGRGAPRGGYTF
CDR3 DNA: TGTGCCACCGAGGGGCGGGGGGCGCCCCGTGGTGGCTACACCTTC

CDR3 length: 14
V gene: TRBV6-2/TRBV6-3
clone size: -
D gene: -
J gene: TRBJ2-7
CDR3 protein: CASSYLRQTYEQYF
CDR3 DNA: TGTGCCAGCAGTTACCTTAGACAAACCTACGAGCAGTACTTC

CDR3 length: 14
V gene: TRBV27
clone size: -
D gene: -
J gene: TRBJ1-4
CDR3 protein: CASSLQGIGEKLFF
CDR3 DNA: TGTGCCAGCAGTTTGCAGGGAATAGGTGAAAAACTGTTTTTT

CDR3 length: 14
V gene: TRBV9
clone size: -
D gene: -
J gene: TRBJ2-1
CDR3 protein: CASSVDPGRNEQFF
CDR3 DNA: TGTGCCAGCAGCGTAGATCCAGGGAGGAATGAGCAGTTCTTC

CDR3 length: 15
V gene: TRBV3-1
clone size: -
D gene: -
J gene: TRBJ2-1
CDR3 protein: CASSQGGFVGNEQFF
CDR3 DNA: TGTGCCAGCAGCCAAGGAGGGTTCGTCGGCAATGAGCAGTTCTTC

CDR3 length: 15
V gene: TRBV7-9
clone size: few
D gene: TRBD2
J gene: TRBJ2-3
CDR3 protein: CATPAGAVTTDTQYF
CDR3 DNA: TGTGCCACGCCGGCGGGAGCGGTGACCACAGATACGCAGTATTTT

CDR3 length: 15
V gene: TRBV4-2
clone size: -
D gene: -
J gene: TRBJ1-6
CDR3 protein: CASSQGQSDNSPLHF
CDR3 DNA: TGTGCCAGCAGCCAAGGACAGAGCGATAATTCACCCCTCCACTTT

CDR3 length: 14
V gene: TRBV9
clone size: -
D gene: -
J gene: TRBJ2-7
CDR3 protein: CASSVGPDSYEQYF
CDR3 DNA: TGTGCCAGCAGCGTAGGTCCGGATTCCTACGAGCAGTACTTC

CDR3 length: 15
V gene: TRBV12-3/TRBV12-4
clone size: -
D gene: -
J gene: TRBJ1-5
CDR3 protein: CASSLRQYGNQPQHF
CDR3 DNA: TGTGCCAGCAGTTTAAGGCAGTACGGCAATCAGCCCCAGCATTTT

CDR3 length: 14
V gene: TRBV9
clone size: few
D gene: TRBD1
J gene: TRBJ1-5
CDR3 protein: CASSGTAYNQPQHF
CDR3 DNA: TGTGCCAGTAGCGGGACAGCCTACAATCAGCCCCAGCATTTT

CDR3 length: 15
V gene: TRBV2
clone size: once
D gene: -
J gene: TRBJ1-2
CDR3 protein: CASSEGGGGPKGYTF
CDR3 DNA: TGTGCCAGCAGTGAAGGGGGAGGGGGGCCTAAGGGCTACACCTTC

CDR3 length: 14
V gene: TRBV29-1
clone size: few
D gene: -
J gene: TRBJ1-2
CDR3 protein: CSVEDRGRVYGYTF
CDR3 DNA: TGCAGCGTTGAAGATCGGGGCAGGGTTTATGGCTACACCTTC

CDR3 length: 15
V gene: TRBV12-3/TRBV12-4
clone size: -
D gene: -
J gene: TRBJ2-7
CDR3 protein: CASSFGAPSFDEQYF
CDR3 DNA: TGTGCCAGCAGTTTTGGGGCCCCGAGTTTTGACGAGCAGTACTTC

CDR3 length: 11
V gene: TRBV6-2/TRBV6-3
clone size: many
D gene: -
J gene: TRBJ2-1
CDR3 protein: CASSYLGEQFF
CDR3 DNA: TGTGCCAGCAGTTACCTGGGTGAGCAGTTCTTC

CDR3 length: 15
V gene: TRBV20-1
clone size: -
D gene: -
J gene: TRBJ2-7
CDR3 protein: CSADNAGTGDYEQYF
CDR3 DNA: TGCAGTGCCGACAACGCCGGGACTGGAGACTACGAGCAGTACTTC

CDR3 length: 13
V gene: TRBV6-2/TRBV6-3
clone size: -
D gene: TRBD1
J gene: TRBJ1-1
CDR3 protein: CASRRTGITEAFF
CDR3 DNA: TGTGCCAGCAGACGGACAGGGATAACTGAAGCTTTCTTT

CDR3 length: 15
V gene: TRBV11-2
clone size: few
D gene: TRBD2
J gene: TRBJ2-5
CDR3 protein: CASSLPGLDRETQYF
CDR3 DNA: TGTGCCAGCAGCTTACCAGGACTAGACAGAGAGACCCAGTACTTC

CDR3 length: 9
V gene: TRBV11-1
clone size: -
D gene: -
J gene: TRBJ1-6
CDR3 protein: CARLLALHF
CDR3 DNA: TGTGCCAGGCTCCTGGCCCTCCACTTT

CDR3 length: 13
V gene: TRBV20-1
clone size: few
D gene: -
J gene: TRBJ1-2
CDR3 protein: CSASPDSRDGYTF
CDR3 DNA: TGCAGTGCTAGCCCCGACTCGAGGGATGGCTACACCTTC

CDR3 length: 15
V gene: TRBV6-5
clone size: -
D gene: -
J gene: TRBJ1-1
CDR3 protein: CASSYFRNMNTEAFF
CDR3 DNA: TGTGCCAGCAGTTACTTCCGAAATATGAACACTGAAGCTTTCTTT

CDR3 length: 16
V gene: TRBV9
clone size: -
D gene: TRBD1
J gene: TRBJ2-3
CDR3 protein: CASSVTAVQGADTQYF
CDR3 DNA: TGTGCCAGCAGCGTTACGGCCGTTCAGGGGGCAGATACGCAGTATTTT

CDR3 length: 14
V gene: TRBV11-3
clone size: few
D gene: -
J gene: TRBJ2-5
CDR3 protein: CASSPMTAGKTQYF
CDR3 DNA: TGTGCCAGCAGCCCGATGACAGCCGGGAAGACCCAGTACTTC

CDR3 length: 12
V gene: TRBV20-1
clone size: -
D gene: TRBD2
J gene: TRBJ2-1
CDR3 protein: CSARDGTSVLFF
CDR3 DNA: TGCAGTGCTAGAGATGGGACTAGCGTATTGTTCTTC

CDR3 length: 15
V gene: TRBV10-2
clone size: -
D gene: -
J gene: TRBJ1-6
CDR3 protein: CASSESPVMGSPLHF
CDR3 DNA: TGCGCCAGCAGTGAGTCCCCGGTTATGGGTTCACCCCTCCACTTT

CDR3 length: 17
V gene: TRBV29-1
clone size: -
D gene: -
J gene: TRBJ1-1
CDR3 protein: CSVEDRRDRGLNTEAFF
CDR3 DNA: TGCAGCGTTGAAGATCGAAGGGACCGGGGCTTGAACACTGAAGCTTTCTTT

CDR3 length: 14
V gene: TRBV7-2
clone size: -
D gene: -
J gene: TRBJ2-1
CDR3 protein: CASSRGDFRAEQFF
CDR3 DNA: TGTGCCAGCAGCCGCGGGGATTTCCGGGCTGAGCAGTTCTTC

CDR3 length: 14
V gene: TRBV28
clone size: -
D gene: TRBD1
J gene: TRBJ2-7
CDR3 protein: CASSRTGKSYEQYF
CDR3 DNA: TGTGCCAGCAGTCGGACAGGAAAGTCCTACGAGCAGTACTTC

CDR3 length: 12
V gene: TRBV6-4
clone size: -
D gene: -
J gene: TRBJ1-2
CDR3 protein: CASSDTGGGYTF
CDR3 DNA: TGTGCCAGCAGTGACACCGGGGGTGGCTACACCTTC

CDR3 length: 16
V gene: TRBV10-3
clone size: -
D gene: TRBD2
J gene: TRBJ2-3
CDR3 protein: CAISGTRAGDSDTQYF
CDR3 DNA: TGTGCCATCAGTGGGACAAGAGCGGGGGACTCGGATACGCAGTATTTT

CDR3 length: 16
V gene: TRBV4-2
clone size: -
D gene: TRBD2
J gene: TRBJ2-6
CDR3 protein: CASSQAAGAGANVLTF
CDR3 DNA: TGTGCCAGCAGCCAGGCCGCGGGGGCTGGGGCCAACGTCCTGACTTTC

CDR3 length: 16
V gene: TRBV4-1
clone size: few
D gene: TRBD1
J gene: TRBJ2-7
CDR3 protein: CASSQDQGQGVYEQYF
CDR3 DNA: TGCGCCAGCAGCCAAGACCAGGGACAGGGGGTTTACGAGCAGTACTTC

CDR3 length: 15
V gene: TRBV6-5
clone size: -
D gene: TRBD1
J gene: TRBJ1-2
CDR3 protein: CASSFIGQGGYGYTF
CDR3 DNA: TGTGCCAGCAGTTTCATAGGACAGGGAGGCTATGGCTACACCTTC

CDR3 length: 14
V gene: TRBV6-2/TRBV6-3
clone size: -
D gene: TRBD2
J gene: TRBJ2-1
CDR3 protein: CAGTRAGAGNEQFF
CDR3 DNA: TGTGCCGGCACCCGAGCGGGGGCGGGGAATGAGCAGTTCTTC

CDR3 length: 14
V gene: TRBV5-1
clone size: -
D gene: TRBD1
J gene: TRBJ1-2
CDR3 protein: CASSLQGTDYGYTF
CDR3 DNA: TGCGCCAGCAGCTTGCAAGGGACAGACTATGGCTACACCTTC

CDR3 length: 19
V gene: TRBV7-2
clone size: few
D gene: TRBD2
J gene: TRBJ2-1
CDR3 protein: CASSLVGLAGGSLVREQFF
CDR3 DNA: TGTGCCAGCAGCTTAGTGGGACTAGCGGGGGGTTCTCTTGTCCGCGAGCAGTTCTTC

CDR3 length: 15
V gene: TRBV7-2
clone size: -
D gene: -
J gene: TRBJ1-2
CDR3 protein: CASRPTGTKDAGYTF
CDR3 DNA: TGTGCCAGCAGACCTACCGGGACAAAGGATGCTGGCTACACCTTC

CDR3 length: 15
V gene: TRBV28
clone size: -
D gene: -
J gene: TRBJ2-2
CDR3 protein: CASSLAREYTGELFF
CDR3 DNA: TGTGCCAGCAGTTTAGCCAGGGAGTACACCGGGGAGCTGTTTTTT

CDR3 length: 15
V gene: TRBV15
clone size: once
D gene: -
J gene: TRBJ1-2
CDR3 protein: CATSFRNRGNHGYTF
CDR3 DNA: TGTGCCACCAGCTTCCGGAACCGGGGTAACCATGGCTACACCTTC

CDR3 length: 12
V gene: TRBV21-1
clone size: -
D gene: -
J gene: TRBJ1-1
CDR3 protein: CASSIRTTEAFF
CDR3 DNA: TGTGCCAGCAGCATAAGGACGACTGAAGCTTTCTTT

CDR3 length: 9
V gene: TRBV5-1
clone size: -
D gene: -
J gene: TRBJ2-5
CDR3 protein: CASSLGGYF
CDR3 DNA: TGCGCCAGCAGCTTGGGTGGGTACTTC

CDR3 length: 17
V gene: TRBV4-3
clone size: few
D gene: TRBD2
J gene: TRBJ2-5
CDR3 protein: CASSHGTSGGDRETQYF
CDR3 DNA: TGCGCCAGCAGTCACGGGACTAGCGGGGGGGATCGTGAGACCCAGTACTTC

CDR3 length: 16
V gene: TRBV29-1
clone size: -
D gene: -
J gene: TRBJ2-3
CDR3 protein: CSVEIGEGAFTDTQYF
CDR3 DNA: TGCAGCGTTGAAATCGGAGAGGGAGCTTTCACAGATACGCAGTATTTT

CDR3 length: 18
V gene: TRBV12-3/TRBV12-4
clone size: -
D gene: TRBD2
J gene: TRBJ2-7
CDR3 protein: CASSSPGTSGGATYEQYF
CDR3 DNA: TGTGCCAGCAGTTCCCCTGGGACTAGCGGGGGGGCGACCTACGAGCAGTACTTC

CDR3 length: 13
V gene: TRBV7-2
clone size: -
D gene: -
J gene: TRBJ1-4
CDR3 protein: CASTRSPGEKLFF
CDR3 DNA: TGTGCCAGCACCCGATCCCCGGGGGAAAAACTGTTTTTT

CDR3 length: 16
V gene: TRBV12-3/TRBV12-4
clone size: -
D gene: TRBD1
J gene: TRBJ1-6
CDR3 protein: CASSLQGARGNSPLHF
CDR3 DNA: TGTGCCAGCAGTTTACAGGGGGCTCGGGGTAATTCACCCCTCCACTTT

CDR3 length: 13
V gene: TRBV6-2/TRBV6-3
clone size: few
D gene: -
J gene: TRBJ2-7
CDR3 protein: CASSDAGTYEQYF
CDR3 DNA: TGTGCCAGCAGTGACGCGGGGACCTACGAGCAGTACTTC

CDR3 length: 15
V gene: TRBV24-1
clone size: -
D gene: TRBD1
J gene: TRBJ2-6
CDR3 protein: CATSDLRQGSNVLTF
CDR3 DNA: TGTGCCACCAGTGATCTGCGACAGGGGTCCAACGTCCTGACTTTC

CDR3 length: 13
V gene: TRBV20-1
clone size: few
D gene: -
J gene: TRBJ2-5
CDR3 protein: CSAEQGPKETQYF
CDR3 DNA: TGCAGTGCTGAACAGGGACCGAAAGAGACCCAGTACTTC

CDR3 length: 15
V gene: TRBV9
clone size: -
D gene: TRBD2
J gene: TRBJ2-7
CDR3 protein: CASSVGGTSDYEQYF
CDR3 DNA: TGTGCCAGCAGCGTAGGCGGGACTAGCGACTACGAGCAGTACTTC